This is a list of T cell receptor beta chains from one sample in a study of blood T cells in healthy people across ages. A single record per CDR3 protein comes from TCRdb applying MiXCR to the 5' RACE reads. The sample shows around 1,800,000 distinct CDR3 sequences, approximately 40% of them seen only once. The sample comprised blood. The receptors were gathered from a human donor in good health. Both conserved end residues are part of each CDR3. The D gene is left open where the match is weak. Expanded clones get a size class; other rows say once, few or many, or leave the size out.

clone_size	j_call	v_call	d_call	cdr3_aa	cdr3_nt
.	TRBJ2-4	TRBV30	.	CAWTGPKNIQYF	TGTGCCTGGACAGGACCCAAAAACATTCAGTACTTC
few	TRBJ1-2	TRBV7-9	.	CAVFQGPGGYTF	TGTGCCGTATTCCAGGGGCCGGGTGGCTACACCTTC
few	TRBJ1-1	TRBV12-3/TRBV12-4	.	CASSLDEGPLMNTEAFF	TGTGCCAGCAGTTTAGATGAGGGGCCGCTCATGAACACTGAAGCTTTCTTT
.	TRBJ1-6	TRBV18	.	CASSPVSGLSYNSPLHF	TGTGCCAGCTCACCAGTCAGCGGCCTCTCCTATAATTCACCCCTCCACTTT
few	TRBJ2-5	TRBV12-3/TRBV12-4	TRBD1	CASSVGGTGGRETQYF	TGTGCCAGCAGTGTCGGAGGGACAGGGGGCAGAGAGACCCAGTACTTC
few	TRBJ1-4	TRBV20-1	.	CSARGQENEKLFF	TGCAGTGCTAGAGGACAGGAGAATGAAAAACTGTTTTTT
.	TRBJ1-2	TRBV15	.	CATSSFLGHNYGYTF	TGTGCCACCAGCAGTTTTCTCGGTCATAACTATGGCTACACCTTC
.	TRBJ2-1	TRBV24-1	.	CATGMRVGEQFF	TGTGCCACAGGGATGCGGGTTGGGGAGCAGTTCTTC
.	TRBJ1-1	TRBV12-3/TRBV12-4	.	CASSFGIYEDRGSAEAFF	TGTGCCAGCAGTTTCGGTATCTACGAAGACCGAGGGTCGGCGGAAGCTTTCTTT
.	TRBJ1-5	TRBV29-1	.	CSVEGGGNQPQHF	TGCAGCGTTGAAGGGGGGGGCAATCAGCCCCAGCATTTT
few	TRBJ1-6	TRBV15	.	CATSRGYNSPLHF	TGTGCCACCAGCAGGGGCTATAATTCACCCCTCCACTTT
.	TRBJ1-2	TRBV6-5	TRBD1	CASSSRDRLSYGYTF	TGTGCCAGCAGTTCCAGGGACAGGCTCAGCTATGGCTACACCTTC
.	TRBJ1-1	TRBV29-1	.	CSAAGRANTEAFF	TGCAGCGCGGCTGGCAGGGCAAACACTGAAGCTTTCTTT
.	TRBJ1-2	TRBV7-2	.	CASSNRRGARNYGYTF	TGTGCCAGCAGCAACCGTCGGGGGGCTAGGAACTATGGCTACACCTTC
few	TRBJ2-5	TRBV5-1	.	CARITRTVETQYF	TGCGCCAGGATAACTAGGACGGTAGAGACCCAGTACTTC
many	TRBJ1-6	TRBV12-3/TRBV12-4	.	CASTSLGSPLHF	TGTGCCAGCACCTCGTTGGGGTCACCCCTCCACTTT
.	TRBJ2-5	TRBV7-8	.	CASSLAGFLVETQYF	TGTGCCAGCAGCTTAGCGGGATTCCTTGTTGAGACCCAGTACTTC
.	TRBJ2-7	TRBV3-1	.	CASSQESMYEQYF	TGTGCCAGCAGCCAAGAGTCAATGTACGAGCAGTACTTC
few	TRBJ2-5	TRBV15	.	CATSRSAPQETQYF	TGTGCCACCAGCAGATCTGCTCCGCAAGAGACCCAGTACTTC
once	TRBJ1-2	TRBV20-1	.	CSVRPPINYGYTF	TGCAGTGTTCGGCCCCCGATTAACTATGGCTACACCTTC
few	TRBJ2-1	TRBV4-2	TRBD2	CASSQDGLAGASEQFF	TGTGCCAGCAGCCAAGATGGGCTAGCGGGGGCTAGTGAGCAGTTCTTC
few	TRBJ2-1	TRBV6-2/TRBV6-3	.	CASSSRGRSYNEQFF	TGTGCCAGCAGTTCCCGGGGGCGCTCCTACAATGAGCAGTTCTTC
.	TRBJ2-5	TRBV4-3	TRBD2	CASSQDGGLVAGGQETQYF	TGCGCCAGCAGCCAAGATGGAGGGTTGGTAGCGGGGGGGCAAGAGACCCAGTACTTC
few	TRBJ2-1	TRBV7-9	TRBD1	CASSLGDSSWDEQFF	TGTGCCAGCAGCTTAGGGGACAGCTCATGGGATGAGCAGTTCTTC
.	TRBJ2-7	TRBV5-4	.	CASSSGPGHSYEQYF	TGTGCCAGCAGTTCTGGCCCGGGCCACTCCTACGAGCAGTACTTC
.	TRBJ2-3	TRBV2	.	CASSESTTSTDTQYF	TGTGCCAGCAGTGAGTCTACTACTAGCACAGATACGCAGTATTTT
few	TRBJ2-4	TRBV6-1	.	CASSEFMRQYF	TGTGCCAGCAGTGAATTTATGCGGCAGTACTTC
.	TRBJ2-2	TRBV5-1	TRBD2	CASSLGRGNAGELFF	TGCGCCAGCAGCTTGGGGCGGGGGAACGCCGGGGAGCTGTTTTTT
few	TRBJ2-1	TRBV29-1	.	CSVSLGGGRGNEQFF	TGCAGCGTTAGTTTGGGGGGCGGGCGTGGAAATGAGCAGTTCTTC
.	TRBJ1-2	TRBV7-9	TRBD1	CASSNADRTNYGYTF	TGTGCCAGCAGCAACGCGGACAGGACTAACTATGGCTACACCTTC
few	TRBJ1-6	TRBV12-3/TRBV12-4	.	CASSLPGINSPLHF	TGTGCCAGCAGTTTGCCGGGGATTAATTCACCCCTCCACTTT
.	TRBJ2-5	TRBV4-3	.	CASSQDLNQETQYF	TGCGCCAGCAGCCAAGATCTGAACCAAGAGACCCAGTACTTC
.	TRBJ1-6	TRBV7-3	TRBD1	CASSYTGVGSPLHF	TGTGCCAGCAGCTACACAGGGGTGGGTTCACCCCTCCACTTT